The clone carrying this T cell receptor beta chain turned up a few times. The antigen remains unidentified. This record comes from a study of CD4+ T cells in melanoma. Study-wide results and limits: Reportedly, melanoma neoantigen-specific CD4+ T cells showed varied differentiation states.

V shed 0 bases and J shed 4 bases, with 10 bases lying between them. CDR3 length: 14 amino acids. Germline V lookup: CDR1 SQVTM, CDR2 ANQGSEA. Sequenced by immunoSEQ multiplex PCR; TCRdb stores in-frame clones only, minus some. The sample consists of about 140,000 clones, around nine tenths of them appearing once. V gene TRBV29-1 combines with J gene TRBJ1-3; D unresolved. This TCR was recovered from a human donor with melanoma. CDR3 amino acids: CSVEDAHSGNTIYF. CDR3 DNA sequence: TGCAGCGTTGAAGATGCGCACAGCGGAAACACCATATATTTT.